The clone carrying this T cell receptor (beta chain) was detected ten times or more. The target antigen is unknown. From the germline J gene comes the end of the CDR3, since the read stops 3 residues before it. The data originate from a study of T cell clonality in common variable immunodeficiency. Clones were read by immunoSEQ multiplex PCR, and TCRdb kept only the in-frame ones, dropping some. The profile covers roughly 29,000 clones, none occurring a single time. Trimming stripped 5 bases from V and 8 bases from J, with 13 bases between. The germline CDR1 and CDR2 sequences are DFQATT and SNEGSKA (reference sequence). This CDR3 has 12 amino acids. Study-wide points: CVID subjects had higher TCRbeta clonality than healthy controls, most marked in about a third. Reportedly, TCR beta sequences from common variable immunodeficiency showed fewer deletions and N-nucleotide insertions.

Sequencing was performed on peripheral blood mononuclear cells. The sequence was collected from a person between 18 and 69 years old in good health. The rearrangement joins TRBV20-1 to TRBJ2-4; D not certain. CDR3 sequence reads: CSALSRRDIQYF. CDR3 DNA, as far as it was read: TGCAGTGCTCTGAGTAGAAGGGACATT.